This T cell receptor (beta chain) was captured in a study of identical twins. General study points: Twins' surplus sharing was weaker for beta out-of-frame sequences.

This clonotype has only a few counts. Antigen: not known. With template switching, a universal primer site was added, and the cDNA carried unique molecular identifiers. TCRdb reanalysed the 5' RACE reads using MiXCR and keeps one entry per CDR3 protein. The sample yields roughly 500,000 distinct CDR3 sequences, roughly a fifth seen once. Only healthy Caucasians were enrolled as donors. This sample also belongs to another study, concerning T cells expressing NK-cell markers. That source adds: It remained uncertain whether the expanded NKG2C+ T cell clones were specific for HCMV antigens.

The sequenced sample consisted of CD4+ T cells sorted from blood. This clonotype was sampled from a woman aged 18-29 years in good health.

The CDR3 here is CSAKTYTSYEQYF. The DNA for the CDR3 is TGCAGTGCAAAGACTTATACGTCCTACGAGCAGTACTTC. The gene calls are TRBV20-1 and TRBJ2-7; D is unclear. Between the trimmed V and J ends, which lost 6 bases and 1 base, there was a span of 13 bases. The CDR3 length is 13 residues. CDR1 and CDR2 (germline): DFQATT, SNEGSKA (reference sequence).